Below, 27 T cell receptor beta chains from the same sample are listed, as sequenced in a study of technical replicates of blood from a handful of donors. The assay was immunoSEQ multiplex PCR, and TCRdb's table has in-frame clones only and misses some. The profile shows 60,000 to 90,000 clones, approximately 93% of them singletons. Sequenced material: T cells isolated from PBMCs. These receptors were taken from a human donor in good health.

V usage is TRBV27 and J usage is TRBJ2-2; 10 bases agree with TRBD2. This CDR3 comprises 16 residues. V was pared by 0 bases and J by 7 bases, with 5 bases of the junction left unmatched. The germline CDR1 and CDR2 sequences are MNHEY and SMNVEV (reference sequence). CDR3 residues: CASSLSPSGSVGELFF. CDR3 nucleotides: TGTGCCAGCAGTTTATCGCCTAGCGGGAGCGTCGGGGAGCTGTTTTTT.

The V and J genes are TRBV7-2 and TRBJ2-7; TRBD2 matches 12 bases. The CDR3 runs 16 residues. The V gene's germline CDR1 is SGHTA and CDR2 FQGNSA. V shed 3 bases, J shed 4 bases, and the junction held 7 bases outside the gene matches. Here the CDR3 reads CASSFRLAGEGYEQYF. Written as DNA, the CDR3 is TGTGCCAGCAGCTTCCGACTAGCGGGAGAAGGGTACGAGCAGTACTTC. Together with reference TRBV7-2 and TRBJ2-7, the CDR3 gives the full variable domain: GAGVSQSPSNKVTEKGKDVELRCDPISGHTALYWYRQSLGQGLEFLIYFQGNSAPDKSGLPSDRFSAERTGGSVSTLTIQRTQQEDSAVYLCASSFRLAGEGYEQYFGPGTRLTVT.

V usage is TRBV2 and J usage is TRBJ2-7, with 9 bases identical to TRBD1. CDR1 is SNHLY, CDR2 FYNNEI, per germline. The CDR3 has 15 residues. Germline trimming cut 6 bases from V and 3 bases from J; bases unmatched to any gene: 9. The chain's CDR3 is CASRLDGTGYYEQYF. In DNA, the CDR3 is TGTGCCAGCAGATTAGACGGGACAGGGTACTACGAGCAGTACTTC. Drawing the rest from reference TRBV2 and TRBJ2-7, the complete variable domain is EPEVTQTPSHQVTQMGQEVILRCVPISNHLYFYWYRQILGQKVEFLVSFYNNEISEKSEIFDDQFSVERPDGSNFTLKIRSTKLEDSAMYFCASRLDGTGYYEQYFGPGTRLTVT.

With respect to this clone: The same CDR3 also results from other DNA sequences found in this sample. The V gene is TRBV9, the J gene TRBJ2-5; 7 nucleotides match TRBD2. Trimming cost V 2 bases and J 4 bases; bases outside gene matches: 5. CDR3 length: 14 amino acids. The germline CDR1 and CDR2 sequences are SGDLS and YYNGEE. CDR3 residues: CASSVEGGRETQYF. The CDR3 DNA reads TGTGCCAGCAGCGTCGAGGGAGGGAGAGAGACCCAGTACTTC.

This chain links TRBV7-3 with TRBJ1-1; the D is unclear. This CDR3 is built from 15 residues. Per the germline V gene, CDR1 is SGHTA and CDR2 is FQGTGA. V was pared by 1 base and J by 1 base, with 10 bases between. The CDR3 loop is CASSLSGSGNTEAFF. DNA for the CDR3: TGTGCCAGCAGCTTAAGCGGGTCCGGGAACACTGAAGCTTTCTTT.

This clone was recorded once. This rearrangement joins TRBV9 to TRBJ2-5; D is uncertain. The germline CDR1 and CDR2 sequences are SGDLS and YYNGEE. Trimming left V 0 bases short and J 6 bases short, with 12 bases between. The CDR3 totals 14 residues. The CDR3 nucleotides read TGTGCCAGCAGCGTAGAGTCAGACTCACAGACCCAGTACTTC. Amino acids: CASSVESDSQTQYF.

The rearrangement uses TRBV27 and TRBJ2-5; 9 bases fit TRBD1. The J segment lost 3 bases and the V segment lost 6 bases, leaving 8 bases of the junction unmatched. CDR3 length equals 15 residues. Per germline, CDR1 MNHEY and CDR2 SMNVEV (reference sequence). CDR3 sequence (DNA): TGTGCCAGCAGAGTTGGGACAGGGAAAGAAGAGACCCAGTACTTC. Residues: CASRVGTGKEETQYF.

The J gene is TRBJ1-5, the V gene TRBV7-9; 12 nucleotides agree with TRBD1. This CDR3 spans 15 amino acids. The germline V gene has CDR1 SEHNR and CDR2 FQNEAQ (reference sequence). Trimming cost V 5 bases and J 6 bases; bases outside gene matches: 5. For the CDR3, the DNA is TGTGCCAGCAGCCCCGGGACAGGGGGCCTTCAGCCCCAGCATTTT. This sequence encodes CASSPGTGGLQPQHF.

V and J are TRBV28 and TRBJ1-5; D call uncertain. CDR3 size: 12 residues. CDR1 and CDR2 (germline): MDHEN, SYDVKM. V was trimmed by 8 bases and J by 4 bases, leaving 9 bases between them. In DNA form, the CDR3 reads TGTGCCAGCCACGAACAGAATCAGCCCCAGCATTTT. Its translation: CASHEQNQPQHF. Complete variable domain (other parts from reference TRBV28 and TRBJ1-5): DVKVTQSSRYLVKRTGEKVFLECVQDMDHENMFWYRQDPGLGLRLIYFSYDVKMKEKGDIPEGYSVSREKKERFSLILESASTNQTSMYLCASHEQNQPQHFGDGTRLSIL.

The V gene is TRBV30, the J gene TRBJ2-7, with D tentatively TRBD1 (5 bases). CDR1 and CDR2 from the germline V gene are GTSNPN and SVGIG (reference sequence). The CDR3 has 12 amino acids. V was pared by 3 bases and J by 3 bases, with 9 bases between. The CDR3 here is CAWSPDSYEQYF. CDR3 nucleotide sequence: TGTGCCTGGAGCCCCGACAGCTACGAGCAGTACTTC.

This chain connects TRBV14 to TRBJ2-7, with D possibly TRBD1 on 5 matching bases. Germline V lookup: CDR1 SGHDN, CDR2 FVKESK. The CDR3 has 15 residues. The V and J ends lost 0 bases and 0 bases respectively, with 9 bases between them. In DNA, the CDR3 is TGTGCCAGCAGCCAAGATCAGGGTTACTCCTACGAGCAGTACTTC. Translation gives CASSQDQGYSYEQYF.

About this clone itself: This CDR3 is also generated by other DNA sequences in the sample. The chain combines TRBV7-7 with TRBJ1-4, with TRBD1 matching 7 bases. Unmatched junction bases numbered 1, after V lost 5 bases and J lost 4 bases. This CDR3 has 13 amino acids. Germline V lookup: CDR1 SSHAT, CDR2 FNYEAQ (reference sequence). The CDR3 DNA is TGTGCCAGCAGCCGGGACAGTAATGAAAAACTGTTTTTT. Translated: CASSRDSNEKLFF.

V gene TRBV7-2 combines with J gene TRBJ1-5, with a tentative D call TRBD1 (5 bases). CDR3 size: 14 residues. Germline V gives CDR1 SGHTA, CDR2 FQGNSA. The V and J ends lost 0 bases and 5 bases respectively, with 8 bases between them. The CDR3 loop reads CASSLAPGYQPQHF. CDR3 DNA: TGTGCCAGCAGCTTAGCTCCAGGGTATCAGCCCCAGCATTTT.

This clone was seen a handful of times. The chain carries TRBV18 and TRBJ1-1; D possibly corresponds to TRBD1 (5 bases). The V and J ends lost 6 bases and 0 bases respectively, with 11 bases between them. This CDR3 has 14 amino acids. The germline gives CDR1 KGHSH, CDR2 LQKENI. Here the CDR3 DNA reads TGTGCCAGCTCCCCCAGACAGATGAACACTGAAGCTTTCTTT. The encoded protein is CASSPRQMNTEAFF.

The gene calls are TRBV28 and TRBJ2-1; 7 bases align to TRBD2. The CDR3 is made up of 15 amino acids. Germline V gene lookup returns CDR1 MDHEN and CDR2 SYDVKM. Trimming took 3 bases from V and 9 from J; bases not matched to a gene: 11. CDR3 in amino acids: CASSFLRESKGEQFF. CDR3 DNA sequence: TGTGCCAGCAGTTTTCTGCGGGAGTCCAAGGGTGAGCAGTTCTTC.

This chain connects TRBV7-8 to TRBJ2-6; no reliable D call. CDR1 and CDR2 (germline): SGHVS, FQNEAQ. V lost 3 bases and J 0 bases, leaving 12 bases between the germline ends. CDR3 length equals 17 residues. The CDR3 loop reads CASSFQVVLSGANVLTF. The CDR3 DNA reads TGTGCCAGCAGCTTCCAGGTCGTACTCTCTGGGGCCAACGTCCTGACTTTC. Supplemented by reference TRBV7-8 and TRBJ2-6, the full variable domain reads GAGVSQSPRYKVAKRGQDVALRCDPISGHVSLFWYQQALGQGPEFLTYFQNEAQLDKSGLPSDRFFAERPEGSVSTLKIQRTQQEDSAVYLCASSFQVVLSGANVLTFGAGSRLTVL.

The chain joins TRBV4-2 to TRBJ2-1, with TRBD2 matching 7 bases. CDR3 size: 16 residues. From germline, CDR1 is LGHNA and CDR2 YNFKEQ. The ends lost 0 bases at V and 9 bases at J; junction bases unmatched: 11. CDR3 amino acids: CASSQEGLAESIEQFF. In DNA form, the CDR3 reads TGTGCCAGCAGCCAAGAGGGCCTAGCGGAATCAATTGAGCAGTTCTTC.

This clone was recorded once. The rearrangement links TRBV6-1 to TRBJ1-2; D is uncertain. Deletions cut 3 bases from V and 1 base from J, with 6 bases between. From germline, CDR1 is MNHNS and CDR2 SASEGT. The CDR3 consists of 13 residues. As DNA, the CDR3 is TGTGCCAGCAGTGACAGGCTTAACTATGGCTACACCTTC. It encodes CASSDRLNYGYTF.

The V call is TRBV4-1, the J call TRBJ2-2, with 12 bases identical to TRBD2. CDR1 and CDR2 from the germline V gene are MGHRA and YSYEKL. The CDR3 loop spans 18 amino acids. V lost 2 bases, J lost 7 bases, and 11 bases stayed unmatched. The CDR3 loop is CASSQSTPLAGGVGELFF. CDR3 nucleotide sequence: TGCGCCAGCAGCCAATCTACGCCACTAGCGGGAGGCGTCGGGGAGCTGTTTTTT.

The chain combines TRBV9 with TRBJ1-1, with 9 positions matching TRBD1. The V gene end was trimmed by 3 bases and the J gene end by 4 bases; junction bases not matched to a gene: 4. The CDR3 extends over 14 amino acids. Per germline, CDR1 SGDLS and CDR2 YYNGEE. The CDR3 sequence is CASSGQGGSTEAFF. The DNA of the CDR3 is TGTGCCAGCAGCGGACAGGGGGGGAGCACTGAAGCTTTCTTT.

The V gene is TRBV5-6, the J gene TRBJ1-4; 7 bases are shared with TRBD1. The CDR3 sequence is 15 residues long. The germline gives CDR1 SGHDT, CDR2 YYEEEE. The V segment lost 2 bases and the J segment 4 bases; nucleotides outside the gene matches: 5. The CDR3 region is CASSFAGTDNEKLFF. CDR3 DNA: TGTGCCAGCAGCTTTGCCGGGACAGATAATGAAAAACTGTTTTTT.

The rearrangement joins TRBV25-1 to TRBJ1-4; 8 bases map to TRBD1. Germline V CDR1 and CDR2: MGHDK, SYGVNS. CDR3 length: 15 residues. Trimming removed 2 bases from V and 2 bases from J; junction bases left unmatched: 1. The CDR3 sequence is CASSEQGATNEKLFF. Written as DNA, the CDR3 is TGTGCCAGCAGTGAACAGGGGGCGACTAATGAAAAACTGTTTTTT.

This chain connects TRBV5-4 to TRBJ2-3; no definite D call. CDR1 and CDR2 (germline): SGHNT, YYREEE (reference sequence). This CDR3 has 15 amino acids. The germline V and J ends were trimmed by 0 bases and 2 bases, with 10 bases remaining between them. The DNA of the CDR3 is TGTGCCAGCAGCTTGGAAACTACTTTCACAGATACGCAGTATTTT. The encoded protein is CASSLETTFTDTQYF.

The chain links TRBV7-2 to TRBJ1-1; 7 bases are a match to TRBD1. The ends lost 5 bases at V and 3 bases at J; junction bases unmatched: 3. This CDR3 is built from 13 residues. The V gene's germline CDR1 is SGHTA and CDR2 FQGNSA. The CDR3 is CASSLTGDTEAFF. CDR3 DNA sequence: TGTGCCAGCAGCCTTACAGGGGACACTGAAGCTTTCTTT.

The chain has TRBV6-5 and TRBJ1-2, with D possibly being TRBD1 (5 bases). V dropped 7 bases and J dropped 4 bases, with 13 bases sitting between them. The germline V gene encodes CDR1 MNHEY and CDR2 SVGAGI. There are 13 residues in the CDR3. CDR3 nucleotide sequence: TGTGCCAGCACCCCTGACAGTCTCTATGGCTACACCTTC. Encoded protein: CASTPDSLYGYTF.

The chain carries TRBV6-5 and TRBJ2-7, with a possible D match to TRBD2 (6 bases). CDR1 and CDR2 from the germline V gene are MNHEY and SVGAGI. The CDR3 is 12 amino acids. Deletions cut 9 bases from V and 7 bases from J, with 16 bases between. The CDR3 DNA follows: TGTGCCAGTGGCCGCCGGGGGATGGAGCAGTACTTC. It is translated as CASGRRGMEQYF.

The rearrangement joins TRBV29-1 to TRBJ1-1; no clear D gene. The ends were cut back, 2 bases at V and 5 bases at J, with 15 bases in the middle. Germline V gene lookup returns CDR1 SQVTM and CDR2 ANQGSEA. The CDR3 spans 14 residues. The DNA for the CDR3 is TGCAGCGTTGAAAACCCGGGGAGGGAAACTGAAGCTTTCTTT. It encodes CSVENPGRETEAFF.